The 25 T cell receptor beta chains presented below share a single source sample, sequenced in a study of blood T cell repertoires in COVID-19. TCRdb's table, derived via immunoSEQ multiplex PCR, lists solely in-frame clones and lacks some. The table shows some 450,000 clones, with 85% to 90% occurring only once. Sequenced material: peripheral blood. The receptors shown here come from a man younger than 35 with COVID-19, enrolled during active disease.

The chain carries TRBV7-9 and TRBJ2-1, with unresolved D. Germline CDR1 and CDR2: SEHNR and FQNEAQ (reference sequence). The V gene lost 1 base and the J gene lost 1 base, with 8 bases spanning the gap. The CDR3 length is 15 residues. CDR3 sequence: CASSLGFTSYNEQFF. In DNA form, the CDR3 reads TGTGCCAGCAGCTTAGGGTTTACTTCCTACAATGAGCAGTTCTTC.

This chain connects TRBV6-2 or TRBV6-3 to TRBJ1-4; D may be TRBD1 (5 bases). V lost 6 bases and J lost 7, with 18 bases in between. The CDR3 runs 15 residues. Germline V gene sequence: CDR1 MNHEY, CDR2 SVGEGT. The CDR3 here is CASSQQQSGAEKLFF. The CDR3 nucleotides are TGTGCCAGCAGCCAGCAACAGTCTGGGGCTGAAAAACTGTTTTTT.

The genes are TRBV6-5 and TRBJ1-4; D gene ambiguous. Germline V gene sequence: CDR1 MNHEY, CDR2 SVGAGI. This CDR3 is built from 12 residues. The V end was cut by 7 bases, the J end by 6 bases, with 9 bases between. CDR3 bases: TGTGCCAGCAAGCGGGGATATGAAAAACTGTTTTTT. As protein: CASKRGYEKLFF.

This chain links TRBV5-3 with TRBJ1-3; unclear D gene. TRBV5-3 qualifies as an ORF whose function is uncertain. The V gene lost 5 bases and the J gene lost 4 bases, with 16 bases spanning the gap. This CDR3 contains 15 residues. In nucleotides, the CDR3 is TGTGCCAGAAGGAGGGCCTCGCAGGAAGGAAACACCATATATTTT. This translates into CARRRASQEGNTIYF.

This chain links TRBV19 with TRBJ1-2, with D tentatively TRBD1 (5 bases). With 4 bases removed from V and 4 bases from J, the gap between germline ends came to 22 bases. The CDR3 has 17 amino acids. Germline V lookup: CDR1 LNHDA, CDR2 SQIVND (reference sequence). CDR3 region: CASSTTSQGMAGYGYTF. The CDR3 nucleotides read TGTGCCAGTAGTACGACGAGTCAGGGAATGGCAGGCTATGGCTACACCTTC.

This chain uses TRBV4-2 with TRBJ2-1; 9 bases map to TRBD2. This CDR3 has 18 residues. Trimming at V came to 3 bases and at J to 3 bases, leaving 12 bases not matched to a gene. Per the germline V gene, CDR1 is LGHNA and CDR2 is YNFKEQ. CDR3 sequence: CASSQGFGREGYYNEQFF. In nucleotides, the CDR3 is TGTGCCAGCAGCCAGGGATTTGGGCGGGAGGGTTACTACAATGAGCAGTTCTTC.

J is TRBJ1-2 and V is TRBV12-5; the D is unclear. Germline assignment: CDR1 LGHNT and CDR2 FRNRAP. With 3 bases removed from V and 8 bases from J, the gap between germline ends came to 16 bases. The CDR3 consists of 14 residues. The CDR3 nucleotides are TGTGCTAGTGGTTTAACCGGCGGATTTAACGGCTACACCTTC. Translated, it gives CASGLTGGFNGYTF.

V gene TRBV3-1 (or the pseudogene TRBV3-2) combines with J gene TRBJ2-1; D may be TRBD2 (7 bases). The V end was cut by 1 base, the J end by 0 bases, with 13 bases between. This CDR3 comprises 17 residues. Germline V lookup: CDR1 LGHDT, CDR2 YNNKEL (reference sequence). The CDR3 protein is CASSQGRGGSSYNEQFF. CDR3 coding DNA: TGTGCCAGCAGCCAAGGGAGGGGGGGGAGCTCCTACAATGAGCAGTTCTTC.

This chain links TRBV19 with TRBJ1-1, with D hard to call. CDR1 is LNHDA and CDR2 is SQIVND in the germline V gene (reference sequence). V dropped 1 base and J dropped 6 bases, with 18 bases sitting between them. The CDR3 extends over 16 amino acids. CDR3 amino acids: CASSIAGDSIQAEAFF. CDR3 nucleotide sequence: TGTGCCAGTAGTATAGCCGGGGATTCCATTCAGGCTGAAGCTTTCTTT.

The chain links TRBV10-2 to TRBJ1-4; 7 bases align to TRBD1. The CDR3 loop spans 19 amino acids. Germline V gene lookup returns CDR1 WSHSY and CDR2 SAAADI. With V trimmed by 8 bases and J by 2 bases, 20 bases remained unmatched. CDR3 in DNA: TGCGCCAGCCGACCTACGTGGGGGAACAGGGGAAGGACTAATGAAAAACTGTTTTTT. Protein: CASRPTWGNRGRTNEKLFF.

The rearrangement joins TRBV25-1 to TRBJ2-3; no clear D gene. V dropped 2 bases and J dropped 2 bases, with 17 bases sitting between them. CDR1 and CDR2 from the germline V gene are MGHDK and SYGVNS. The CDR3 contains 17 residues. The CDR3 here is CASSERPAEEITDTQYF. The DNA for the CDR3 is TGTGCCAGCAGTGAACGCCCTGCAGAGGAGATCACAGATACGCAGTATTTT.

The chain couples TRBV7-7 to TRBJ2-5; TRBD2 aligns across 12 bases. This CDR3 comprises 18 residues. Germline values: CDR1 SSHAT, CDR2 FNYEAQ (reference sequence). After removal of 5 bases from V and 5 bases from J, the junction contained 15 bases not matched to a gene. The DNA for the CDR3 is TGTGCCAGCAGCCAACGCGGGACTAGCGGGCGTAACCTGGAGACCCAGTACTTC. This encodes CASSQRGTSGRNLETQYF.

The rearrangement joins TRBV30 to TRBJ2-3; 9 positions match TRBD1. This CDR3 has 15 residues. Germline CDR1 GTSNPN, CDR2 SVGIG (reference sequence). The ends lost 5 bases at V and 0 bases at J; junction bases unmatched: 6. The CDR3 DNA is TGTGCCTGGGAAGGGACAGGGTCAAGCACAGATACGCAGTATTTT. This sequence encodes CAWEGTGSSTDTQYF.

This clone was seen more than once but under ten times. The chain combines TRBV24-1 with TRBJ1-2; 7 bases match TRBD1. The trim removed 6 bases at V and 8 bases at J, leaving 5 bases unmatched. The CDR3 totals 12 residues. Germline CDR1 KGHDR, CDR2 SFDVKD. The CDR3 loop is CATSITGDGYTF. The CDR3 region has the DNA TGTGCCACCAGTATCACAGGGGACGGCTACACCTTC.

V usage is TRBV9 and J usage is TRBJ2-2; possible D gene TRBD1, 5 bases. With 0 bases removed from V and 4 bases from J, the gap between germline ends came to 10 bases. Germline V gene sequence: CDR1 SGDLS, CDR2 YYNGEE. This CDR3 region has 15 residues. CDR3 residues: CASSVVDTRTGELFF. The CDR3 nucleotides read TGTGCCAGCAGCGTAGTGGACACACGCACCGGGGAGCTGTTTTTT.

This clone turned up a few times. V gene TRBV5-1 combines with J gene TRBJ2-5, with 7 bases fitting TRBD1. The trim removed 5 bases at V and 3 bases at J, leaving 4 bases unmatched. There are 13 residues in the CDR3. CDR1 is SGHRS, CDR2 YFSETQ, per germline. CDR3 sequence reads: CASRQQGEETQYF. The DNA for the CDR3 is TGCGCCAGCAGGCAGCAGGGGGAAGAGACCCAGTACTTC.

The J gene is TRBJ2-7, the V gene TRBV5-6; D possibly corresponds to TRBD2 (6 bases). V lost 2 bases to trimming and J lost 5 bases, with 11 bases between them. The CDR3 runs to 13 residues. Germline V gene lookup returns CDR1 SGHDT and CDR2 YYEEEE. In nucleotides, the CDR3 is TGTGCCAGCAGCTTCTGGGGGGTTCACGAGCAGTACTTC. Encoded protein: CASSFWGVHEQYF. The full variable domain, rest sourced from reference TRBV5-6 and TRBJ2-7, is DAGVTQSPTHLIKTRGQQVTLRCSPKSGHDTVSWYQQALGQGPQFIFQYYEEEERQRGNFPDRFSGHQFPNYSSELNVNALLLGDSALYLCASSFWGVHEQYFGPGTRLTVT.

The CDR3 reads CASQGLAGGAQETQYF. The CDR3 DNA sequence: TGTGCCAGCCAGGGACTAGCGGGGGGCGCACAAGAGACCCAGTACTTC. This chain uses TRBV5-6 with TRBJ2-5, with 15 nucleotides matching TRBD2. The germline gives CDR1 SGHDT, CDR2 YYEEEE. CDR3 length: 16 amino acids. V lost 7 bases, J lost 2 bases, and 6 bases stayed unmatched.

The chain recombines TRBV20-1 with TRBJ2-1; TRBD2 is a possible D gene (6 bases). This CDR3 is built from 14 residues. CDR1 and CDR2 from the germline V gene are DFQATT and SNEGSKA (reference sequence). V lost 3 bases and J 7 bases, leaving 16 bases between the germline ends. The CDR3 loop reads CSASPGRLENEQFF. CDR3 bases: TGCAGTGCTAGTCCCGGTCGACTAGAGAATGAGCAGTTCTTC.

The chain joins TRBV19 to TRBJ1-2; TRBD1 matches at 7 bases. This CDR3 comprises 14 residues. Germline V CDR1 and CDR2: LNHDA, SQIVND (reference sequence). The ends lost 0 bases at V and 4 bases at J; junction bases unmatched: 2. CDR3 nucleotide sequence: TGTGCCAGTAGTATAGAAGGGGGCGCCTATGGCTACACCTTC. Protein product: CASSIEGGAYGYTF.

This clone was seen a single time. The chain combines TRBV4-2 with TRBJ2-2; possible D gene TRBD2, 5 bases. V shed 2 bases and J shed 6 bases, with 13 bases lying between them. This CDR3 has 15 amino acids. The V gene's germline CDR1 is LGHNA and CDR2 YNFKEQ. Here the CDR3 DNA reads TGTGCCAGCAGCCAAATCAGTACAGCGGCCGGGGAGCTGTTTTTT. Its translation is CASSQISTAAGELFF.

About this clone: Distinct nucleotide sequences in the sample also encode this CDR3. This CDR3 reads CASSLSLAGTDTQYF. The CDR3 region has the DNA TGTGCCAGCTCCCTAAGTCTAGCGGGGACAGATACGCAGTATTTT. The chain uses TRBV7-3 and TRBJ2-3; 9 nucleotides match TRBD2. V was pared by 8 bases and J by 3 bases, with 9 bases of the junction left unmatched. The CDR3 totals 15 residues. CDR1 and CDR2 (germline): SGHTA, FQGTGA.

J is TRBJ1-5 and V is TRBV2, with a weak D call TRBD1 (6 bases). Trimming stripped 8 bases from V and 5 bases from J, with 16 bases between. CDR3 length equals 14 residues. Germline-derived CDR1 and CDR2 are SNHLY and FYNNEI. The CDR3 loop reads CASGGGRVHQPQHF. CDR3 nucleotides: TGTGCCAGCGGGGGCGGCAGGGTTCATCAGCCCCAGCATTTT.

The chain recombines TRBV28 with TRBJ2-7; D gene unclear. Trimming pared 4 bases from V and 2 bases from J, leaving 6 bases between. Germline CDR1 MDHEN, CDR2 SYDVKM. The CDR3 runs to 12 residues. CDR3 sequence reads: CASSSIPYEQYF. CDR3 nucleotides: TGTGCCAGCAGTTCCATTCCCTACGAGCAGTACTTC.

V gene TRBV25-1 combines with J gene TRBJ2-2; D is undetermined. Trimming shortened V by 1 base and J by 2 bases, and 8 bases separated the two germline ends. Germline V gives CDR1 MGHDK, CDR2 SYGVNS. This CDR3 contains 15 residues. The CDR3 DNA sequence: TGTGCCAGCAGTGAATCCCTAATTAACACCGGGGAGCTGTTTTTT. It encodes CASSESLINTGELFF.